The 30 T cell receptor beta chains below all came from one sample that was sequenced in a study of blood T cell repertoires in COVID-19. TCRdb's copy holds only in-frame clones and misses some; the assay was immunoSEQ multiplex PCR. This table holds 90,000 to 150,000 clones, roughly four fifths found once. Sequencing was carried out using peripheral blood. All receptors derive from a human donor in a cohort sampled during active COVID-19.

This clone was seen only a few times. This rearrangement joins TRBV4-1 to TRBJ1-1; weak D call: TRBD1 (6 bases). Per the germline V gene, CDR1 is MGHRA and CDR2 is YSYEKL. Between the trimmed V and J ends, which lost 3 bases and 4 bases, there was a span of 12 bases. CDR3 size: 14 residues. CDR3 sequence reads: CASSHNTGRTEAFF. Here the CDR3 DNA reads TGCGCCAGCAGCCATAACACAGGGCGCACTGAAGCTTTCTTT.

This chain connects TRBV18 to TRBJ2-2; 9 positions match TRBD1. V dropped 4 bases and J dropped 2; count of bases not matched to a gene: 11. The CDR3 runs 18 residues. CDR1 and CDR2 from the germline V gene are KGHSH and LQKENI. The CDR3 sequence: CASSLTGTGTRNTGELFF. CDR3 in DNA: TGTGCCAGCTCACTCACCGGGACAGGGACGCGAAACACCGGGGAGCTGTTTTTT.

This chain links TRBV6-2 or TRBV6-3 with TRBJ2-7, with D tentatively TRBD2 (6 bases). Per germline, CDR1 MNHEY and CDR2 SVGEGT. Trimming pared 2 bases from V and 7 bases from J, leaving 18 bases between. CDR3 length: 15 residues. In DNA form, the CDR3 reads TGTGCCAGCAGTTACATCCACAGCGGGTATAAGGAGCAGTACTTC. It specifies CASSYIHSGYKEQYF.

This CDR3 is CASSQDRGVNTIYF. In nucleotides, the CDR3 is TGTGCCAGCAGTCAGGACAGGGGCGTAAACACCATATATTTT. The chain is built from TRBV7-9 and TRBJ1-3; 9 bases are shared with TRBD1. The CDR3 has 14 residues. CDR1 is SEHNR and CDR2 is FQNEAQ in the germline V gene (reference sequence). V shed 6 bases, J shed 6 bases, and the junction held 6 bases outside the gene matches.

This sequence joins TRBV20-1 and TRBJ1-1; D uncertain. CDR1 is DFQATT, CDR2 SNEGSKA, per germline (reference sequence). Trimming left V 3 bases short and J 8 bases short, with 10 bases between. The CDR3 consists of 11 residues. The chain's CDR3 is CSASGQAEAFF. The DNA of the CDR3 is TGCAGTGCTAGTGGGCAGGCGGAAGCTTTCTTT.

This chain links TRBV13 with TRBJ2-7, with 12 bases that match TRBD2. The V gene end was trimmed by 6 bases and the J gene end by 5 bases; junction bases not matched to a gene: 8. Germline-derived CDR1 and CDR2 are PRHDT and FYEKMQ (reference sequence). This CDR3 spans 15 amino acids. The CDR3 DNA reads TGTGCCAGCAGTTCTACTAGCGGGGGGTCACACGAGCAGTACTTC. It is translated as CASSSTSGGSHEQYF.

CDR3 sequence (DNA): TGTGCCAGCAGTTACCAAGGGGTGAACACTGAAGCTTTCTTT. It encodes CASSYQGVNTEAFF. The V and J genes are TRBV6-5 and TRBJ1-1, with a weak D call TRBD1 (5 bases). The germline CDR1 and CDR2 sequences are MNHEY and SVGAGI. V lost 2 bases and J 0 bases, leaving 7 bases between the germline ends. The CDR3 totals 14 residues.

The J gene is TRBJ1-6, the V gene TRBV2, with 11 bases aligning to TRBD1. Germline CDR1 is SNHLY and CDR2 is FYNNEI. V shed 0 bases and J 7 bases; nucleotides not matched to a gene: 11. This CDR3 is 19 amino acids long. The CDR3 DNA follows: TGTGCCAGCAGTGAAGCGATCGGACAGGGGGCGCGGGAGAATTCACCCCTCCACTTT. Translating it yields CASSEAIGQGARENSPLHF.

The V and J genes are TRBV19 and TRBJ1-5, with 8 bases that match TRBD1. Germline CDR1 is LNHDA and CDR2 is SQIVND (reference sequence). V dropped 5 bases and J dropped 6; count of bases not matched to a gene: 12. The CDR3 length is 16 residues. The CDR3 coding sequence is TGTGCCAGTAGTCCAACACTGCAGGGGGCGATTCAGCCCCAGCATTTT. Protein sequence: CASSPTLQGAIQPQHF.

The chain has TRBV19 and TRBJ1-2; the D gene is possibly TRBD1 (5 bases). Trimming shortened V by 6 bases and J by 4 bases, and 21 bases separated the two germline ends. The CDR3 runs to 16 residues. The germline V gene has CDR1 LNHDA and CDR2 SQIVND (reference sequence). This CDR3 is CASSPLGEGTPYGYTF. CDR3 DNA: TGTGCCAGTAGCCCTTTGGGGGAGGGGACCCCCTATGGCTACACCTTC.

The J gene is TRBJ1-1, the V gene TRBV9; TRBD1 is a possible D gene (6 bases). V lost 1 base and J 8 bases, leaving 15 bases between the germline ends. This CDR3 has 14 residues. Looked up from germline, CDR1 is SGDLS and CDR2 is YYNGEE. The DNA of the CDR3 is TGTGCCAGCAGCGTATCTCCCAGGGGCAACGAAGCTTTCTTT. This codes for CASSVSPRGNEAFF.

In this sample, this clone turned up a few times. V and J are TRBV19 and TRBJ1-3, with D maybe TRBD1 (6 bases). The length of the CDR3 is 14 residues. Trimming removed 8 bases at V and 4 bases at J, with 15 bases between. Germline CDR1 is LNHDA and CDR2 is SQIVND (reference sequence). CDR3 in amino acids: CASAEGGPGNTIYF. CDR3 bases: TGTGCCAGTGCCGAGGGGGGGCCCGGAAACACCATATATTTT.

The chain carries TRBV18 and TRBJ2-6; 10 bases fit TRBD1. The CDR3 runs to 19 residues. Germline CDR1 reads KGHSH; CDR2 reads LQKENI. V lost 2 bases to trimming and J lost 4 bases; unmatched junction nucleotides: 11. The CDR3 reads CASSPEGQGLLLGANVLTF. The CDR3 region has the DNA TGTGCCAGCTCACCAGAGGGACAGGGGCTCCTGCTGGGGGCCAACGTCCTGACTTTC.

V is TRBV9 and J is TRBJ2-1; D gene unclear. Germline V gene data show CDR1 as SGDLS and CDR2 as YYNGEE. The CDR3 is 13 residues long. V was trimmed by 5 bases and J by 5 bases, leaving 11 bases between them. For the CDR3, the DNA is TGTGCCAGCAGTGACTTCGGAGACAATGAGCAGTTCTTC. This translates into CASSDFGDNEQFF.

This chain links TRBV2 with TRBJ2-7, with TRBD1 identical over 8 bases. Per germline, CDR1 SNHLY and CDR2 FYNNEI. V dropped 5 bases and J dropped 6; count of bases not matched to a gene: 6. The CDR3 totals 13 residues. The DNA of the CDR3 is TGTGCCAGCAGTCCAGAGACAGGGGTCGAGCAGTACTTC. This encodes CASSPETGVEQYF.

Written as DNA, the CDR3 is TGTGCCAGCAGCGTGGACAGTACCTACGAGCAGTACTTC. Translation: CASSVDSTYEQYF. This chain links TRBV5-6 with TRBJ2-7; weak D call: TRBD1 (6 bases). The CDR3 extends over 13 amino acids. Trimming shortened V by 4 bases and J by 2 bases, and 10 bases separated the two germline ends. CDR1 SGHDT and CDR2 YYEEEE come from the germline V gene.

This clone was found a few times. The rearrangement joins TRBV25-1 to TRBJ1-1; 7 bases are a match to TRBD1. Germline V gene sequence: CDR1 MGHDK, CDR2 SYGVNS. The CDR3 spans 14 residues. V lost 6 bases and J lost 0; bases outside the gene matches: 4. This CDR3 reads CASRETGMNTEAFF. The CDR3 DNA reads TGTGCCAGCAGAGAGACAGGGATGAACACTGAAGCTTTCTTT.

V is TRBV13 and J is TRBJ2-7; a possible D gene is TRBD1 (5 bases). The CDR3 runs to 15 residues. Germline V gives CDR1 PRHDT, CDR2 FYEKMQ (reference sequence). The ends were cut back, 1 base at V and 1 base at J, with 11 bases in the middle. The CDR3 region has the DNA TGTGCCAGCAGCTTAGTAGGGGCCGCATCCTACGAGCAGTACTTC. Translated: CASSLVGAASYEQYF.

The rearrangement uses TRBV5-8 and TRBJ1-1; D ambiguous. V dropped 0 bases and J dropped 0 bases, with 6 bases sitting between them. Per the germline V gene, CDR1 is SGHTS and CDR2 is YDEGEE. The CDR3 is 14 amino acids. In nucleotides, the CDR3 is TGTGCCAGCAGCTTGGCAGTATTGAACACTGAAGCTTTCTTT. It is translated as CASSLAVLNTEAFF. Drawing the rest from reference TRBV5-8 and TRBJ1-1, the complete variable domain is EAGVTQSPTHLIKTRGQQATLRCSPISGHTSVYWYQQALGLGLQFLLWYDEGEERNRGNFPPRFSGRQFPNYSSELNVNALELEDSALYLCASSLAVLNTEAFFGQGTRLTVV.

This chain connects TRBV7-8 to TRBJ2-7, with TRBD2 matching over 13 bases. Germline-derived CDR1 and CDR2 are SGHVS and FQNEAQ. This CDR3 is built from 16 residues. Trimming removed 5 bases from V and 3 bases from J; junction bases left unmatched: 7. CDR3: CASSPGLAGVNYEQYF. The CDR3 DNA reads TGTGCCAGCAGCCCAGGACTAGCGGGGGTGAACTACGAGCAGTACTTC.

The chain uses TRBV6-5 and TRBJ1-1, with D perhaps TRBD1 (5 bases). In germline, CDR1 is MNHEY, CDR2 SVGAGI. V was clipped by 0 bases and J by 8 bases, with 10 bases between them. This CDR3 spans 13 amino acids. The CDR3, as DNA: TGTGCCAGCAGTTACTCTCGGGACTCCGAAGCTTTCTTT. It yields the protein CASSYSRDSEAFF.

The chain links TRBV10-3 to TRBJ1-1; tentatively, D is TRBD1 (5 bases). With 5 bases removed from V and 10 bases from J, the gap between germline ends came to 14 bases. Germline CDR1 ENHRY, CDR2 SYGVKD. CDR3 size: 12 residues. Here the CDR3 DNA reads TGTGCCATCAGTTGGGAGGGTGGGACAGCTTTCTTT. Encoded protein: CAISWEGGTAFF.

The V and J genes are TRBV28 and TRBJ2-1; 8 nucleotides align to TRBD2. J gave up 5 bases and V 7 bases, and 16 bases lay outside the gene matches. Germline V gene lookup returns CDR1 MDHEN and CDR2 SYDVKM. This CDR3 has 17 amino acids. The DNA for the CDR3 is TGTGCCAGCAACCCTCCCCTCGGAGCGGGAGCGGACAATGAGCAGTTCTTC. It encodes CASNPPLGAGADNEQFF.

A remark on this clone: The sample has other DNA sequences that encode this CDR3 too. This chain links TRBV27 with TRBJ1-2; 7 bases align to TRBD1. The CDR3 runs to 15 residues. The trim removed 8 bases at V and 4 bases at J, leaving 13 bases unmatched. Germline assignment: CDR1 MNHEY and CDR2 SMNVEV (reference sequence). In DNA, the CDR3 is TGTGCCAGCCGGGAAGGGGGCGCGGCAGTCTATGGCTACACCTTC. Its protein product is CASREGGAAVYGYTF.

The chain combines TRBV18 with TRBJ2-7, with D possibly TRBD1 on 6 matching bases. The germline CDR1 and CDR2 sequences are KGHSH and LQKENI. V dropped 5 bases and J dropped 4 bases, with 15 bases sitting between them. CDR3 length: 14 amino acids. DNA of the CDR3: TGTGCCAGCTCAAGGGATTCAGGGGCATACGAGCAGTACTTC. It codes for CASSRDSGAYEQYF.

V usage is TRBV29-1 and J usage is TRBJ2-7, with TRBD1 matching 9 bases. The CDR3 runs to 13 residues. J was trimmed by 4 bases and V by 3 bases; bases with no gene match: 4. The germline V gene encodes CDR1 SQVTM and CDR2 ANQGSEA. The CDR3 sequence is CSVDFGQGYEQYF. In DNA form, the CDR3 reads TGCAGCGTTGACTTCGGACAGGGGTACGAGCAGTACTTC.

The chain employs TRBV28 and TRBJ2-6; the match to TRBD1 covers 12 bases. CDR1 is MDHEN, CDR2 SYDVKM, per germline. Losses at the gene ends were 1 base for V and 2 bases for J; bases not matched to a gene: 3. This CDR3 has 18 amino acids. CDR3 in amino acids: CASSLSGTGGAGANVLTF. The CDR3 DNA sequence: TGTGCCAGCAGTTTATCGGGGACAGGGGGCGCTGGGGCCAACGTCCTGACTTTC.

In nucleotides, the CDR3 is TGTGCCAGCAGTTGGGGACAGAACTACGAGCAGTACTTC. Translating it yields CASSWGQNYEQYF. This sequence joins TRBV12-3 or TRBV12-4 and TRBJ2-7; TRBD1 matches at 7 bases. The CDR3 sequence is 13 residues long. V dropped 4 bases and J dropped 3; count of bases not matched to a gene: 3.

The rearrangement uses TRBV28 and TRBJ1-1; TRBD1 is a possible D gene (6 bases). Germline values: CDR1 MDHEN, CDR2 SYDVKM. The V end was cut by 3 bases, the J end by 1 base, with 9 bases between. The CDR3 consists of 14 residues. The CDR3 sequence is CASSFRGWNTEAFF. The CDR3 coding sequence is TGTGCCAGCAGTTTTAGGGGGTGGAACACTGAAGCTTTCTTT.

The V call is TRBV19, the J call TRBJ2-7; 10 bases fit TRBD1. V was pared by 3 bases and J by 3 bases, with 5 bases of the junction left unmatched. The germline gives CDR1 LNHDA, CDR2 SQIVND (reference sequence). This CDR3 contains 15 residues. The CDR3 region is CASSIGQGEFYEQYF. The CDR3 DNA reads as TGTGCCAGTAGTATCGGACAGGGGGAATTCTACGAGCAGTACTTC.